The source of this T cell receptor beta chain is a study of shared clonotypes between healthy human individuals. Study in general: There were three CD4 naive, three CD4 memory, two CD8 naive and one CD8 memory plates per donor. Overall study results and limits: Naive subsets usually exceeded memory subsets in estimated richness. Though the depth was large, rarefaction showed that sorted-subset sequencing was incomplete.

The CDR3 has 14 residues. V lost 2 bases and J lost 4, with 10 bases in between. Germline CDR1 SGHDT, CDR2 YYEEEE. Concerning this clone: Its specificity is unknown.

Several immunoSEQ plates held equal portions of the genomic DNA taken from each subset. The repertoire was sequenced with immunoSEQ multiplex PCR; TCRdb's copy has only in-frame clones and lacks some. The data show about 2 million clones, about 95% seen once. Naive CD8 cells lacked CD45RO and underwent positive selection for CCR7, leaving out terminally differentiated effector memory CD45RA+ cells. V gene TRBV5-6 combines with J gene TRBJ1-5; weak D call: TRBD1 (6 bases). What was sequenced was naive CD8+ T cells sorted from blood. The source is a man between 18 and 35 years old in good health. The CDR3: CASSLEGGNQPQHF. In DNA form, the CDR3 reads TGTGCCAGCAGCTTAGAAGGGGGTAATCAGCCCCAGCATTTT.